This T cell receptor (beta chain) was recovered during a study of T-cell reconstitution after alpha-beta-depleted transplantation in children. Study findings and constraints: The main origin of T-cell counts and diversity one year after transplant was newly produced T cells.

This clonotype was seen at least ten times. Its target is not known. Germline V gene data show CDR1 as SGHRS and CDR2 as YFSETQ. There are 13 residues in the CDR3. V lost 4 bases and J 0 bases, leaving 7 bases between the germline ends. Preparation of the TCRbeta library was carried out with unique molecular identifiers. TCRdb re-called the PCR reads with MiXCR, one entry per CDR3 protein. The data contain around 450,000 distinct CDR3 sequences, 43% of them singletons. This material consisted of PBMCs, taken before TCRalphabeta/CD19-depleted stem cell transplant. The source is a girl aged 2-10 years with aplastic anemia, due to receive a stem cell transplant. This chain uses TRBV5-1 with TRBJ2-5; D not certain. The CDR3 bases are TGCGCCAGCAGCCCGGTCTACCAAGAGACCCAGTACTTC. This translates into CASSPVYQETQYF.